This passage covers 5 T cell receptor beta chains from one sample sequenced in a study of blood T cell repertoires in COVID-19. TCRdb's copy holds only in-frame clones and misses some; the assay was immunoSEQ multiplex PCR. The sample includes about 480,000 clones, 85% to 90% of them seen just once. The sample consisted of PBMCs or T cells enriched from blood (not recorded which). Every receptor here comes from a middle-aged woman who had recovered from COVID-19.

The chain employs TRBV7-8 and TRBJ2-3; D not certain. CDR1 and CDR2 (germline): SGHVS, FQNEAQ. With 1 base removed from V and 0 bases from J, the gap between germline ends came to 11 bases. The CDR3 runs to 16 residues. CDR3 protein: CASSLVSWASTDTQYF. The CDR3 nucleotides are TGTGCCAGCAGCTTAGTCAGTTGGGCTAGCACAGATACGCAGTATTTT.

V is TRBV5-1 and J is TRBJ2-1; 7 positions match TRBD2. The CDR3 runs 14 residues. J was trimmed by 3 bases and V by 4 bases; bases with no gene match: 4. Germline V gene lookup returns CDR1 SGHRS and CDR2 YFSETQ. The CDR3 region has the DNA TGCGCCAGCAGCCCGACTAGCTACTACAATGAGCAGTTCTTC. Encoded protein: CASSPTSYYNEQFF.

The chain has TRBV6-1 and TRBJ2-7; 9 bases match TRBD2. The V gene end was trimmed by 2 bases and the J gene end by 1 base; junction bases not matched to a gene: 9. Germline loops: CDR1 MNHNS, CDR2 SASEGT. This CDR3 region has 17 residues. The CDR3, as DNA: TGTGCCAGCAGTGAATTCGGGCGGGAGGGTTGGTCCTACGAGCAGTACTTC. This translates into CASSEFGREGWSYEQYF.

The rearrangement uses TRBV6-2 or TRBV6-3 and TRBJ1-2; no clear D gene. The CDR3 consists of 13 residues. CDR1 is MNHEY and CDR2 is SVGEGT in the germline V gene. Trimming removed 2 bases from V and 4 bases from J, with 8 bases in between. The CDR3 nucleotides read TGTGCCAGCAGTTACCCCAAACTCTATGGCTACACCTTC. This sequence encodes CASSYPKLYGYTF.

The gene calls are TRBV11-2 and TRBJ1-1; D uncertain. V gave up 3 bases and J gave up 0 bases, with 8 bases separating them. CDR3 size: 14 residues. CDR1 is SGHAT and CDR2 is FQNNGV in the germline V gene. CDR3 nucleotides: TGTGCCAGCAGCTTTTCGGGAGTGAACACTGAAGCTTTCTTT. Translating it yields CASSFSGVNTEAFF.